This TCR beta chain is drawn from a study of blood T cell repertoires in COVID-19. Study-wide context: Sites in the United States, Italy and Spain provided acute and convalescent COVID-19 samples.

In the original analysis: Estimation of nucleated cell counts was performed using reference gene primer amplification. Profiling relied on immunoSEQ multiplex PCR, and the TCRdb table lists in-frame clones only, not all of them. V and J calls and clone size follow that table, whereas D and trimming were derived from the DNA. The sample yields 210,000 or so clones, roughly 90% seen once. This clonotype was sampled from a man between 40 and 49 years old with active or convalescent COVID-19. The sequenced sample consisted of peripheral blood.

The CDR3 loop is CAGGQEYNSPLHF. CDR3 coding DNA: TGTGCCGGGGGCCAGGAGTATAATTCACCCCTCCACTTT. The V call is TRBV30, the J call TRBJ1-6; D possibly corresponds to TRBD1 (6 bases). Germline-derived CDR1 and CDR2 are GTSNPN and SVGIG (reference sequence). CDR3 length: 13 residues. With 8 bases removed from V and 4 bases from J, the gap between germline ends came to 12 bases.